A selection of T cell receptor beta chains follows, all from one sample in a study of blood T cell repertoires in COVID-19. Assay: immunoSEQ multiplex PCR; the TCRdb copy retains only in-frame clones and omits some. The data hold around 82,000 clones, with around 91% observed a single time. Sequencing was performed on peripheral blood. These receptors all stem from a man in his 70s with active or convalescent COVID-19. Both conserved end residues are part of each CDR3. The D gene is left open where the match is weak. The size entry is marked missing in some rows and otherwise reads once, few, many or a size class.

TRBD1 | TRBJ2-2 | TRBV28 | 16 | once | CASSGGQAVGRGELFF | TGTGCCAGCAGTGGGGGACAGGCGGTAGGGCGCGGGGAGCTGTTTTTT
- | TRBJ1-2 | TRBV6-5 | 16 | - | CASSYKGVRSNYGYTF | TGTGCCAGCAGTTACAAAGGGGTCAGGAGTAACTATGGCTACACCTTC
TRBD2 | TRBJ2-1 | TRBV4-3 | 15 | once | CASSQVRAGRNEQFF | TGCGCCAGCAGCCAAGTGCGAGCGGGGCGGAATGAGCAGTTCTTC
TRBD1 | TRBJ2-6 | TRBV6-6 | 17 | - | CASNRQGWDSGANVLTF | TGTGCCAGCAATCGACAGGGCTGGGACTCTGGGGCCAACGTCCTGACTTTC
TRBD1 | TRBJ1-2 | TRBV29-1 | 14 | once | CSVGPTGTNYGYTF | TGCAGCGTTGGGCCGACAGGGACGAACTATGGCTACACCTTC
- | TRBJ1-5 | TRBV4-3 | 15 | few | CASSQELEQDQPQHF | TGCGCCAGCAGCCAAGAATTAGAACAGGATCAGCCCCAGCATTTT
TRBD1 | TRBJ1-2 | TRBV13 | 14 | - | CASSALTGAYGYTF | TGTGCCAGCAGCGCATTGACAGGGGCCTATGGCTACACCTTC
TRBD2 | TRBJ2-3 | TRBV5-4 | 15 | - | CASSIGGAVTDTQYF | TGTGCCAGCAGCATCGGGGGGGCTGTCACAGATACGCAGTATTTT
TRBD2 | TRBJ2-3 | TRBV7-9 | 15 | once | CASSLGGGAADTQYF | TGTGCCAGCAGCTTAGGCGGGGGGGCGGCAGATACGCAGTATTTT
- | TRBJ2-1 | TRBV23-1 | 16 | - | CASSFFRNRKRKEQFF | TGCGCCAGCAGTTTTTTCAGGAATAGGAAACGAAAAGAGCAGTTCTTC
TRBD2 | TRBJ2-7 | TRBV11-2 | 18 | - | CASSLVRGTSGDIFEQYF | TGTGCCAGCAGCTTAGTGAGGGGGACTAGCGGGGATATATTCGAGCAGTACTTC
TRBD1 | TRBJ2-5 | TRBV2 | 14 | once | CASSYRDREETQYF | TGTGCCAGCAGCTACCGGGACAGAGAAGAGACCCAGTACTTC
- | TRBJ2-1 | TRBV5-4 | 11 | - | CASSLRDEQFF | TGTGCCAGCAGCTTGCGGGATGAGCAGTTCTTC
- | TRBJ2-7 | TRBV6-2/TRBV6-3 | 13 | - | CASSYDSLEEQYF | TGTGCCAGCAGTTACGACAGCCTGGAAGAGCAGTACTTC
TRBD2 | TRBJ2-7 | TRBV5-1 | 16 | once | CASSPITPQRGYEQYF | TGCGCCAGCAGCCCAATCACCCCCCAGCGGGGCTACGAGCAGTACTTC
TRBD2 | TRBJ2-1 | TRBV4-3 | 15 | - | CASSPAGGGYNEQFF | TGCGCCAGCAGCCCAGCGGGGGGAGGATACAATGAGCAGTTCTTC
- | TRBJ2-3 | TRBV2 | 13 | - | CASSEMTTDTQYF | TGTGCCAGCAGTGAGATGACAACAGATACGCAGTATTTT
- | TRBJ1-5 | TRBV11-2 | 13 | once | CASSLGTYQPQHF | TGTGCCAGCAGCTTGGGGACTTATCAGCCCCAGCATTTT
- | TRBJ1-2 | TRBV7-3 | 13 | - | CASSPSGEDGYTF | TGTGCCAGCAGCCCATCGGGGGAAGACGGCTACACCTTC
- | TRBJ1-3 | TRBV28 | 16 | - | CASSLGGSLSGNTIYF | TGTGCCAGCAGTTTAGGAGGCTCCCTCTCTGGAAACACCATATATTTT
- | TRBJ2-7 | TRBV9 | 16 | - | CASSGGAGTNSYEQYF | TGTGCCAGCAGCGGAGGGGCAGGGACAAACTCCTACGAGCAGTACTTC
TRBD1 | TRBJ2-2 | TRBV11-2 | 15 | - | CASSHGTGGAGELFF | TGTGCCAGCAGCCACGGGACAGGGGGGGCCGGGGAGCTGTTTTTT
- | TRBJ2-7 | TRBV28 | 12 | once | CASSLGTGRSYF | TGTGCCAGCAGTTTAGGAACCGGCAGGTCGTACTTC
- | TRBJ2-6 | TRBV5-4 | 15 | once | CASRPRFSGANVLTF | TGTGCCAGCAGACCCAGGTTCTCTGGGGCCAACGTCCTGACTTTC
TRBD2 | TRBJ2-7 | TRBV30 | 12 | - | CAWSVGTNEQYF | TGTGCCTGGAGTGTCGGGACTAACGAGCAGTACTTC
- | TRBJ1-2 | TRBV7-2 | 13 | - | CASRSRDTYGYTF | TGTGCCAGCAGAAGTCGGGACACCTATGGCTACACCTTC
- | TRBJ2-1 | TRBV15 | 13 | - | CATSRTSYNEQFF | TGTGCCACCAGCAGGACATCCTACAATGAGCAGTTCTTC
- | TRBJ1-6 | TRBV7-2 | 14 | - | CASSLRGQSSPLHF | TGTGCCAGCAGCCTCCGCGGACAGAGTTCACCCCTCCACTTT
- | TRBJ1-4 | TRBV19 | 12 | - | CASNGDNEKLFF | TGTGCCAGTAACGGGGATAATGAAAAACTGTTTTTT
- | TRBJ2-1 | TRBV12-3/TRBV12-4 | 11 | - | CASSLGQGSLF | TGTGCCAGCAGTTTGGGCCAGGGGTCCCTCTTC
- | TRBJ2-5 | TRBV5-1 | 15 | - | CASCGQGFGGETQYF | TGCGCCAGCTGCGGACAAGGGTTTGGTGGAGAGACCCAGTACTTC
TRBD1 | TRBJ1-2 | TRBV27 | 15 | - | CASSQGQGPYYGYTF | TGTGCCAGCAGTCAGGGACAGGGACCGTACTATGGCTACACCTTC
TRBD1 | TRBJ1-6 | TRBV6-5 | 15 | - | CASRVSTGAGSPLHF | TGTGCCAGCAGGGTATCGACAGGGGCGGGTTCACCCCTCCACTTT
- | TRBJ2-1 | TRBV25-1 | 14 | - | CASIDGVSYNEQFF | TGTGCCAGCATAGACGGGGTGTCCTACAATGAGCAGTTCTTC
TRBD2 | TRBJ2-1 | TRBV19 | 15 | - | CASSTATSGGAEQFF | TGTGCCAGTAGTACGGCGACTAGCGGGGGGGCTGAGCAGTTCTTC
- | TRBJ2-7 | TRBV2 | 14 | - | CASSTGRGDNEQYF | TGTGCCAGCAGTACTGGACGGGGGGACAACGAGCAGTACTTC
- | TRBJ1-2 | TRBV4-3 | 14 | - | CASSQDGRAWGYTF | TGCGCCAGCAGCCAAGATGGCAGGGCCTGGGGCTACACCTTC
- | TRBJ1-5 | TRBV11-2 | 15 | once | CASSLDSGNNQPQHF | TGTGCCAGCAGCTTAGATTCCGGGAATAATCAGCCCCAGCATTTT
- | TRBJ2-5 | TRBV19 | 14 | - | CASSLLANQETQYF | TGTGCCAGTAGTCTTCTAGCGAACCAAGAGACCCAGTACTTC
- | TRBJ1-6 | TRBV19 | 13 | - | CASMVALDSPLHF | TGTGCCAGTATGGTAGCTTTGGATTCACCCCTCCACTTT
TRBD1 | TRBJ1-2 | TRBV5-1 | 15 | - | CASSLGDRGSHGYTF | TGCGCCAGCAGCTTGGGGGACAGGGGATCGCATGGCTACACCTTC
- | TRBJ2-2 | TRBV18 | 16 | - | CASSPLNLAGTGELFF | TGTGCCAGCTCACCCCTAAATTTAGCTGGCACCGGGGAGCTGTTTTTT
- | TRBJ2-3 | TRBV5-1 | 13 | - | CASSLGEVDTQYF | TGCGCCAGCAGCTTGGGGGAGGTAGATACGCAGTATTTT
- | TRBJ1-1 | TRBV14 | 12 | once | CASSPAGAEAFF | TGTGCCAGCAGCCCGGCCGGGGCTGAAGCTTTCTTT
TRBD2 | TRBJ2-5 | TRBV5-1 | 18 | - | CASSLAILAGGGQETQYF | TGCGCCAGCAGCTTGGCCATCCTAGCGGGGGGCGGACAAGAGACCCAGTACTTC
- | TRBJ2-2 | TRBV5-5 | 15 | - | CASSLVQLNTGELFF | TGTGCCAGCAGCTTGGTGCAGTTGAACACCGGGGAGCTGTTTTTT
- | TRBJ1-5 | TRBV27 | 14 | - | CASSLSSSNQPQHF | TGTGCCAGCAGTTTATCCAGTAGCAATCAGCCCCAGCATTTT
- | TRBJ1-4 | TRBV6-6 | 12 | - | CASSPPPGELFF | TGTGCCAGCAGTCCCCCCCCCGGAGAACTGTTTTTT
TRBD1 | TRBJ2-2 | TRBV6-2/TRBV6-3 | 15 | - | CASSTEGQGTGELFF | TGTGCCAGCAGTACGGAGGGACAGGGGACCGGGGAGCTGTTTTTT
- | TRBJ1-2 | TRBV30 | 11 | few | CAWSAGVIYTF | TGTGCCTGGAGTGCGGGAGTGATCTACACCTTC
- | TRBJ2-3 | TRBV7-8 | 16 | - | CASSPIGGTGTDTQYF | TGTGCCAGCAGCCCCATCGGCGGGACTGGGACAGATACGCAGTATTTT
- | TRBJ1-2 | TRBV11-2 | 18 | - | CASSLEWAGWGLGYGYTF | TGTGCCAGCAGCTTAGAATGGGCAGGGTGGGGTCTGGGCTATGGCTACACCTTC
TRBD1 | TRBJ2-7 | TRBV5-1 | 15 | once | CASSSGQGNTYEQYF | TGCGCCAGCAGCTCTGGACAGGGGAACACCTACGAGCAGTACTTC
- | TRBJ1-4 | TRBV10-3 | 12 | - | CAISESAGRLFF | TGTGCCATCAGTGAGTCAGCGGGGAGGCTGTTTTTT
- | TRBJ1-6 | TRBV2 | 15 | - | CASSEAFGANSPLHF | TGTGCCAGCAGTGAAGCATTTGGGGCAAATTCACCCCTCCACTTT
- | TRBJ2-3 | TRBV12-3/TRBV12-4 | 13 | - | CASTSGIKDTQYF | TGTGCCAGCACCTCAGGGATTAAAGATACGCAGTATTTT